The next 9 T cell receptor beta chains were all read from a single sample in a study of CD8+ T cells in alopecia areata. Treatment defined: oral pan-JAK inhibitor, 5-10 mg twice daily. RNA was extracted and reverse transcribed into cDNA as the sequencing template. Repertoires were generated with immunoSEQ multiplex PCR, while TCRdb's copy carries only in-frame clones and drops some. The profile shows 150,000 to 200,000 clones, 58% of them singletons. The material was CD4+ T cells sorted from blood, obtained at approximately week 56, from a patient treated with tofacitinib. The receptors stem from a human donor with alopecia areata.

V usage is TRBV7-3 and J usage is TRBJ2-7; D call uncertain. V was cut by 5 bases and J by 7 bases, with 9 bases left in between. CDR1 and CDR2 from the germline V gene are SGHTA and FQGTGA. This CDR3 region has 11 residues. CDR3 DNA sequence: TGTGCCAGCAGCCGCTTCGGGGAGCAGTACTTC. Translating gives CASSRFGEQYF. Full variable domain (outside the CDR3, taken from reference TRBV7-3 and TRBJ2-7): GAGVSQTPSNKVTEKGKYVELRCDPISGHTALYWYRQSLGQGPEFLIYFQGTGAADDSGLPNDRFFAVRPEGSVSTLKIQRTERGDSAVYLCASSRFGEQYFGPGTRLTVT.

Notes on this clone: At one end the junction does not follow the germline gene, possibly because of a read error. The genes are TRBV6-1 and TRBJ2-4; TRBD1 is a possible D gene (5 bases). Germline V gene lookup returns CDR1 MNHNS and CDR2 SASEGT. The CDR3 covers 13 residues. The DNA for the CDR3 is TGTGCCAGCAGTGACCCCGGTTTAGCAGGGATGGACTTC. Protein sequence: CASSDPGLAGMDF.

The chain employs TRBV5-1 and TRBJ2-3, with 7 nucleotides matching TRBD1. V lost 0 bases to trimming and J lost 6 bases; unmatched junction nucleotides: 10. The CDR3 sequence is 16 residues long. Germline CDR1 is SGHRS and CDR2 is YFSETQ. Here the CDR3 reads CASSLDFSGQTDTQYF. The CDR3 DNA sequence: TGCGCCAGCAGCTTGGATTTTTCGGGACAGACCGATACGCAGTATTTT.

The V gene is TRBV5-4, the J gene TRBJ2-3; 11 positions agree with TRBD2. Losses at the gene ends were 3 bases for V and 7 bases for J; bases not matched to a gene: 10. The CDR3 runs 16 residues. Germline V gene data show CDR1 as SGHNT and CDR2 as YYREEE (reference sequence). The DNA of the CDR3 is TGTGCCAGCAGCTCGGCTCTAGCGGGGGGACTTTATACGCAGTATTTT. Translated, it gives CASSSALAGGLYTQYF.

The gene calls are TRBV27 and TRBJ2-7, with 8 bases lining up with TRBD2. CDR1 MNHEY and CDR2 SMNVEV come from the germline V gene (reference sequence). This CDR3 has 15 amino acids. Losses at the gene ends were 6 bases for V and 4 bases for J; bases not matched to a gene: 11. CDR3 in DNA: TGTGCCAGCAGGCCCTCTGCGGGGGGACGATACGAGCAGTACTTC. Translated: CASRPSAGGRYEQYF.

The rearrangement links TRBV18 to TRBJ1-1; 8 nucleotides match TRBD1. V gave up 2 bases and J gave up 1 base; unmatched junction bases: 3. Per the germline V gene, CDR1 is KGHSH and CDR2 is LQKENI. The CDR3 has 15 amino acids. The CDR3 DNA follows: TGTGCCAGCTCACCATTGGGACAGGAGAACACTGAAGCTTTCTTT. Translation gives CASSPLGQENTEAFF.

This rearrangement joins TRBV6-1 to TRBJ2-5, with TRBD2 identical over 8 bases. The CDR3 has 18 residues. Germline V gene data show CDR1 as MNHNS and CDR2 as SASEGT. The J segment lost 5 bases and the V segment lost 4 bases, leaving 18 bases of the junction unmatched. CDR3 protein: CASSVKTGGQGSWETQYF. In nucleotides, the CDR3 is TGTGCCAGCAGTGTTAAAACGGGGGGGCAGGGCAGCTGGGAGACCCAGTACTTC.

V and J are TRBV20-1 and TRBJ1-1; 8 positions agree with TRBD1. The CDR3 totals 11 residues. Germline CDR1 DFQATT, CDR2 SNEGSKA (reference sequence). Trimming removed 5 bases from V and 11 bases from J; junction bases left unmatched: 7. CDR3 protein: CSAQPYRGAFF. In nucleotides, the CDR3 is TGCAGTGCTCAACCCTACAGGGGGGCTTTCTTT.

This chain connects TRBV6-1 to TRBJ1-6; D is uncertain. Germline V lookup: CDR1 MNHNS, CDR2 SASEGT. With 4 bases removed from V and 10 bases from J, the gap between germline ends came to 14 bases. The CDR3 has 14 residues. CDR3 in amino acids: CASSAPGVRSPLHF. For the CDR3, the DNA is TGTGCCAGCAGTGCACCGGGAGTAAGGTCACCCCTCCACTTT.